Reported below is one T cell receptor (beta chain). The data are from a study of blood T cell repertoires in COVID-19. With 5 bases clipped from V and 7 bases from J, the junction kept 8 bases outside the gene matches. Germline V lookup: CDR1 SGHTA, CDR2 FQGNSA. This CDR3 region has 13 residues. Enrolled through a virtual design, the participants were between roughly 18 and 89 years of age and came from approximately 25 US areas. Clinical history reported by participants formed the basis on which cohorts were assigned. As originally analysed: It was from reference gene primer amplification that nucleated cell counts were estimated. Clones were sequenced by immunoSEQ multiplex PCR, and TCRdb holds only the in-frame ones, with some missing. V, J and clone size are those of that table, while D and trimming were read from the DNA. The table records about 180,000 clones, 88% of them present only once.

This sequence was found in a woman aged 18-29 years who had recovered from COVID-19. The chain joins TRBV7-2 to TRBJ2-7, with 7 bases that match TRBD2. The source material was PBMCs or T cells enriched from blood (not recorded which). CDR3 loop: CASSGQEAGEQYF. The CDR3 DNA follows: TGTGCCAGCAGCGGTCAGGAAGCGGGGGAGCAGTACTTC.